Sequencing of this TCR beta chain was carried out in a study of T cell responses to AZD1222 COVID-19 vaccine. Study summary: Pooling of second doses given at about 4 or about 12 weeks was done. Study conclusions and caveats: Every sample of the repertoires postdated the peak T cell response. Along spike, vaccine-associated CD4 TCRs were found throughout, with dominance at 160-218 and 743-854. Donors in the cohort were predominantly white British and more often female, and clonal diversity was possibly underestimated.

The method was immunoSEQ multiplex PCR; TCRdb's version includes in-frame clones alone and lacks a portion of them. The sample yields about 150,000 clones, 80% to 95% seen once. Between the trimmed V and J ends, which lost 3 bases and 5 bases, there was a span of 17 bases. There are 14 residues in the CDR3. CDR1 is GTSNPN, CDR2 SVGIG, per germline (reference sequence). Concerning this clone: Its matching antigen is unknown.

The specimen comprised peripheral blood, sampled on day 0 of AZD1222 vaccination. The rearrangement uses TRBV30 and TRBJ2-7; perhaps TRBD2 as D (5 bases). This sequence was found in an adult in good health. CDR3 loop: CAWRLRGASDEQYF. The CDR3, as DNA: TGTGCCTGGAGATTACGGGGAGCTTCGGACGAGCAGTACTTC.